The rows below give T cell receptor beta chains drawn from one sample of a study of OX40 agonist ivuxolimab in advanced cancers. The table came from immunoSEQ multiplex PCR; TCRdb's copy has only in-frame clones and leaves some out. The sample consists of approximately 70,000 clones, about 85% of them appearing once. This specimen was CD4+ or CD8+ T cells sorted from blood, taken in a trial of the OX40 agonist ivuxolimab. These receptors were obtained from an adult with an advanced solid tumor such as melanoma, head and neck, liver or kidney cancer. CDR3s include the opening cysteine and the closing phenylalanine or tryptophan.

j_call cdr3_length v_call cdr3_aa
TRBJ2-2 16 TRBV7-7 CASSLVGGYSTGELFF
TRBJ1-2 14 TRBV28 CASSLTGVNYGYTF
TRBJ2-7 15 TRBV6-5 CASRETRDSSYEQYF
TRBJ2-5 16 TRBV23-1 CASSQSGGRVQETQYF
TRBJ2-1 15 TRBV15 CATSRDYGSQAEQFF
TRBJ2-2 13 TRBV28 CASSFRGTGELFF
TRBJ2-2 17 TRBV4-1 CASSRSTGWGNTGELFF
TRBJ2-5 14 TRBV13 CASLRSGGTETQYF
TRBJ1-3 14 TRBV6-5 CASMGVGSGNTIYF
TRBJ2-7 15 TRBV5-1 CASSGGTSGAYEQYF
TRBJ2-1 17 TRBV18 CASSPGLGFSSYNEQFF
TRBJ2-7 14 TRBV5-1 CASSPLNTVREQYF
TRBJ2-1 16 TRBV6-7 CASSYWTRLRGNEQFF
TRBJ1-2 13 TRBV6-1 CASTQQGVWGYTF
TRBJ1-5 15 TRBV6-1 CASSPVQGGNQPQHF
TRBJ2-1 12 TRBV7-9 CASSPSGQGEFF
TRBJ2-7 19 TRBV5-5 CASSLEGTGGSYSSYEQYF
TRBJ1-5 15 TRBV7-2 CASSPGGQGIQPQHF
TRBJ2-1 14 TRBV2 CASSGFIPNNEQFF
TRBJ2-2 17 TRBV11-1 CASSFNIGGSNTGELFF
TRBJ2-3 15 TRBV5-1 CASKPSGGDTDTQYF
TRBJ2-1 14 TRBV27 CASSPDRIFNEQFF
TRBJ1-1 14 TRBV2 CASSESRWNTEAFF
TRBJ1-2 12 TRBV5-1 CASSLDTYGYTF
TRBJ2-7 15 TRBV2 CASSVRSGGSYEQYF
TRBJ1-1 13 TRBV27 CASSPWRRTEAFF
NA 13 TRBV5-6 CASSPPGPYEQYF
TRBJ1-2 15 TRBV19 CASSRGTGDVHGYTF
TRBJ2-5 17 TRBV5-8 CASSSGQGGRLQETQYF
TRBJ1-4 16 TRBV5-1 CASSEDSLGANEKLFF
TRBJ1-6 13 TRBV27 CATGARDRSPLHF
TRBJ1-4 14 TRBV28 CASSLGQANEKLFF
TRBJ1-1 13 TRBV7-9 CASSDVSRYEAFF
TRBJ2-7 15 TRBV5-1 CASSLVAGGPYEQYF
TRBJ2-7 13 TRBV19 CASSRDRSSEQYF
TRBJ1-5 13 TRBV28 CASTTGNYQPQHF
TRBJ1-4 16 TRBV4-1 CASSQDTGAANEKLFF
TRBJ2-7 15 TRBV28 CASRLHGDRNYEQYF
TRBJ2-6 18 TRBV7-9 CASSLGVGLGSGANVLTF
TRBJ2-2 14 TRBV28 CASSLNRVPGELFF
TRBJ2-7 13 TRBV11-2 CASSLKSGSEQYF
TRBJ1-2 15 TRBV18 CASSPPAGEAYGYTF
TRBJ2-5 16 TRBV28 CASSYGTGAYQETQYF
TRBJ1-1 12 TRBV19 CATQGMNTEAFF
TRBJ2-4 14 TRBV6-9 CASSYSRVGNIQYF
TRBJ1-1 15 TRBV6-4 CANGQGARKGTEAFF
TRBJ1-2 14 TRBV19 CASSIWQSNYGYTF
TRBJ2-7 15 TRBV6-5 CASSSSRWGSYEQYF